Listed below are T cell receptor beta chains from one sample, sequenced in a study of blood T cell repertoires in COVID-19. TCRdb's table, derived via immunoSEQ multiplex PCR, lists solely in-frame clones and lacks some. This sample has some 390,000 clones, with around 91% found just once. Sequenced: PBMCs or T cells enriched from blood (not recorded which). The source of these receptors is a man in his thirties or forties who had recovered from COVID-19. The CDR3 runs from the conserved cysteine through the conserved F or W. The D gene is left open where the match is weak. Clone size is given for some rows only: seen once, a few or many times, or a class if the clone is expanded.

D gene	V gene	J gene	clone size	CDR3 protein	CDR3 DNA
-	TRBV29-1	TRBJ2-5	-	CSASLGGGWETQYF	TGCAGCGCTTCACTAGGTGGTGGATGGGAGACCCAGTACTTC
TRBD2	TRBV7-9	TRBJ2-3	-	CASSLVAGRKDTQYF	TGTGCCAGCAGCTTAGTAGCGGGGCGCAAGGATACGCAGTATTTT
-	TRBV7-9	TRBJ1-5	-	CASSSADSSNQPQHF	TGTGCCAGCAGCTCGGCAGACAGCTCCAATCAGCCCCAGCATTTT
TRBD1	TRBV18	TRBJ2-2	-	CASSSTGTGNTGELFF	TGTGCCAGCTCATCAACCGGGACAGGGAACACCGGGGAGCTGTTTTTT
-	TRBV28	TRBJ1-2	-	CASRGTGTSNYGYTF	TGTGCCAGCAGGGGGACGGGGACTTCAAACTATGGCTACACCTTC
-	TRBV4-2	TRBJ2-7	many	CASSQGGPGSYEQYF	TGTGCCAGCAGCCAAGGGGGTCCGGGGAGCTACGAGCAGTACTTC
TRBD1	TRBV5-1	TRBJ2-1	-	CASKSRQGYNEQFF	TGCGCCAGCAAATCGAGACAGGGGTACAATGAGCAGTTCTTC
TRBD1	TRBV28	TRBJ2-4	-	CASSLGPGQGENIQYF	TGTGCCAGCAGTTTAGGTCCGGGACAGGGGGAAAACATTCAGTACTTC
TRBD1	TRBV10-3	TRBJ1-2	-	CAIGEQGAYGYTF	TGTGCCATCGGGGAACAGGGGGCCTATGGCTACACCTTC
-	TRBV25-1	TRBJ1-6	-	CASSAYQGGSNSPLHF	TGTGCCAGCAGTGCTTATCAAGGAGGGTCTAATTCACCCCTCCACTTT
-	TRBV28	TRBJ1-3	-	CASSLHSSGNTIYF	TGTGCCAGCAGTTTACACAGCTCGGGAAACACCATATATTTT
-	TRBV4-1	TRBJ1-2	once	CASSQVGGKGYGYTF	TGCGCCAGCAGCCAGGTTGGAGGGAAGGGCTATGGCTACACCTTC
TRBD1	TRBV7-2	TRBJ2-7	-	CASSYGTGYDEQYF	TGTGCCAGCAGCTACGGGACAGGGTACGACGAGCAGTACTTC
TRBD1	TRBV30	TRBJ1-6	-	CAWSGQGNSPLHF	TGTGCCTGGAGTGGACAGGGGAATTCACCCCTCCACTTT
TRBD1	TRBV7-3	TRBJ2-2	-	CASSPTGVTGELFF	TGTGCCAGCAGCCCGACAGGGGTGACCGGGGAGCTGTTTTTT
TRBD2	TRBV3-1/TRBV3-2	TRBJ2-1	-	CASSPRRSGRNGNEQFF	TGTGCCAGCAGCCCCCGTCGGAGCGGGAGAAACGGGAATGAGCAGTTCTTC
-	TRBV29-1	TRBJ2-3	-	CSVGEQASTDTQYF	TGCAGCGTTGGAGAGCAGGCCAGCACAGATACGCAGTATTTT
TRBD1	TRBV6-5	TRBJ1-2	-	CASSQTGNYGYTF	TGTGCCAGCAGTCAGACAGGGAATTATGGCTACACCTTC
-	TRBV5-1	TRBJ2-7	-	CASSLAETGFLYEQYF	TGCGCCAGCAGCTTGGCTGAGACAGGTTTTCTCTACGAGCAGTACTTC
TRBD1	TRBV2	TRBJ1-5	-	CASSSQGLGNQPQHF	TGTGCCAGCAGTTCACAGGGGCTTGGCAATCAGCCCCAGCATTTT
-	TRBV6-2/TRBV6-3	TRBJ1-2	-	CASSYAGWGYTF	TGTGCCAGCAGTTACGCAGGATGGGGCTACACCTTC
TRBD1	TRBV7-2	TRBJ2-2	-	CASSPQGAGTGELFF	TGTGCCAGCAGCCCTCAGGGGGCTGGTACCGGGGAGCTGTTTTTT
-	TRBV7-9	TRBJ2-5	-	CASSLGWQGQETQYF	TGTGCCAGCAGCTTAGGCTGGCAGGGGCAAGAGACCCAGTACTTC
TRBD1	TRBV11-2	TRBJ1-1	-	CASSLEGRGDTEAFF	TGTGCCAGCAGCTTAGAGGGCAGGGGGGACACTGAAGCTTTCTTT
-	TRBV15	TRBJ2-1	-	CATSRGGGAASYNEQFF	TGTGCCACCAGCAGAGGTGGCGGGGCAGCCTCCTACAATGAGCAGTTCTTC
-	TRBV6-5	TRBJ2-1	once	CASSYPGRDEQFF	TGTGCCAGCAGTTACCCCGGGCGGGATGAGCAGTTCTTC
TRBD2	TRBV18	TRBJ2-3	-	CASSPGEGLDDTQYF	TGTGCCAGCTCACCGGGGGAGGGCCTAGATGATACGCAGTATTTT
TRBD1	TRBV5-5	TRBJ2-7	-	CASSATGTAYEQYF	TGTGCCAGCAGCGCAACCGGGACAGCCTACGAGCAGTACTTC
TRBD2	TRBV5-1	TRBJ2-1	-	CASSSLAGGNNEQFF	TGCGCCAGCAGCTCCCTAGCGGGAGGTAACAATGAGCAGTTCTTC
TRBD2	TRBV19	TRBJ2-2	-	CASTTSHGELFF	TGTGCCAGTACGACTAGCCACGGGGAGCTGTTTTTT
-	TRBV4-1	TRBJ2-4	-	CASSQGRALAKNIQYF	TGCGCCAGCAGCCAAGGCAGGGCCTTAGCCAAAAACATTCAGTACTTC
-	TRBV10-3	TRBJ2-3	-	CAISNNIAVDNTDTQYF	TGTGCCATCAGCAATAATATAGCGGTCGACAACACAGATACGCAGTATTTT
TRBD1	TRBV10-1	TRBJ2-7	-	CASSENRGPYEQYF	TGCGCCAGCAGTGAGAACAGGGGTCCCTACGAGCAGTACTTC
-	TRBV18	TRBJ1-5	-	CASSPGQASQPQHF	TGTGCCAGCTCACCAGGGCAGGCAAGTCAGCCCCAGCATTTT
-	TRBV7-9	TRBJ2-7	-	CASSLEGPYEQYF	TGTGCCAGCAGCTTAGAGGGGCCGTACGAGCAGTACTTC
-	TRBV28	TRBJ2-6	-	CASSAEGQSSSGANVLTF	TGTGCCAGCAGCGCAGAAGGACAGTCCAGCTCTGGGGCCAACGTCCTGACTTTC
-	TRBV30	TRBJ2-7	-	CAWSVGGYTGEQYF	TGTGCCTGGAGTGTGGGCGGGTACACGGGCGAGCAGTACTTC
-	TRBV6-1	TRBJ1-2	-	CASSETGSGREGGYTF	TGTGCCAGCAGTGAAACGGGGTCGGGCAGGGAGGGTGGCTACACCTTC
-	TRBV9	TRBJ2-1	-	CASSVGQNSYNEQFF	TGTGCCAGCAGCGTAGGACAAAACTCCTACAATGAGCAGTTCTTC
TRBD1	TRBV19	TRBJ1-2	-	CASAWRGQGARGTGYTF	TGTGCCTCCGCCTGGAGGGGACAGGGGGCAAGGGGTACAGGCTACACCTTC
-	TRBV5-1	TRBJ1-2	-	CASSLDPGVGGYTF	TGCGCCAGCAGCTTGGACCCAGGGGTCGGGGGCTACACCTTC
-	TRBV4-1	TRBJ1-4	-	CASSPGNGRSNEKLFF	TGCGCCAGCAGCCCGGGGAACGGGCGATCTAATGAAAAACTGTTTTTT
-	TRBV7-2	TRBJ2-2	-	CASTWAGRNTGELFF	TGTGCCAGCACCTGGGCTGGTCGGAACACCGGGGAGCTGTTTTTT
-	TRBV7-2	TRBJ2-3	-	CASSLGGRPADTQYF	TGTGCCAGCAGCTTAGGTGGCAGGCCCGCAGATACGCAGTATTTT
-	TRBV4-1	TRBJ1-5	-	CASSPYRISNQPQHF	TGCGCCAGCAGCCCTTACAGGATTAGCAATCAGCCCCAGCATTTT
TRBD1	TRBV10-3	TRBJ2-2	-	CAIRWDRSNTGELFF	TGTGCCATCAGGTGGGACAGAAGTAACACCGGGGAGCTGTTTTTT
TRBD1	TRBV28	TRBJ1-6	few	CASRTYLKQGFANSPLHF	TGTGCCAGCAGAACCTATCTTAAACAGGGGTTTGCTAATTCACCCCTCCACTTT
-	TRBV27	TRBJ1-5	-	CASSITGMDQPQHF	TGTGCCAGCAGCATTACAGGGATGGATCAGCCCCAGCATTTT
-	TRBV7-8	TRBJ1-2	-	CASSLASSSGYTF	TGTGCCAGCAGCTTAGCGTCTAGTTCGGGCTACACCTTC
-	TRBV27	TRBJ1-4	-	CATSGPNEKLFF	TGTGCCACAAGTGGGCCGAATGAAAAACTGTTTTTT
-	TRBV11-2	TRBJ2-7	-	CASSPMGGWRSYEQYF	TGTGCCAGCTCTCCCATGGGGGGATGGAGATCCTACGAGCAGTACTTC
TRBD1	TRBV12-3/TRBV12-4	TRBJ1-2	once	CASSLGQDFGYTF	TGTGCCAGCAGTCTCGGACAGGACTTCGGCTACACCTTC
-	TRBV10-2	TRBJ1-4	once	CASRVPTGTGEKLFF	TGCGCCAGCAGGGTTCCGACCGGGACTGGCGAAAAACTGTTTTTT
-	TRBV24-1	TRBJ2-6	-	CATRSSGANVLTF	TGTGCCACCAGGAGCTCTGGGGCCAACGTCCTGACTTTC
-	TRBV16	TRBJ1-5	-	CASSGSLGHSNQPQHF	TGTGCCAGCAGCGGGAGTTTAGGGCATAGCAATCAGCCCCAGCATTTT
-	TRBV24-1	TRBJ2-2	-	CATSDLWPGNTGELFF	TGTGCCACCAGTGATTTGTGGCCGGGGAACACCGGGGAGCTGTTTTTT
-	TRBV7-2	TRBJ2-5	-	CASSLAGGTYQETQYF	TGTGCCAGCAGCTTAGCGGGAGGCACGTACCAAGAGACCCAGTACTTC